This is a list of T cell receptor beta chains from one sample in a study of T cells in Graves' hyperthyroidism and ophthalmopathy. One entry per CDR3 protein, called by TCRdb with MiXCR from the multiplex PCR reads. The sample consists of hundreds of thousands of distinct CDR3 sequences, around 13% of them appearing once. The sample consisted of blood. The source is a woman aged 18-35 years with Graves' hyperthyroidism. Both conserved end residues are part of each CDR3. A D gene is named only where the DNA matches it firmly. Rows give clone size only sometimes, using once, few, many, or a class for an expanded clone.

V gene,J gene,D gene,clone size,CDR3 DNA,CDR3 protein
TRBV18,TRBJ1-4,NA,NA,TGTGCCAGCTCACCGAAACGAACGGATAATGAAAAACTGTTTTTT,CASSPKRTDNEKLFF
TRBV6-1,TRBJ2-2,NA,NA,TGTGCCAGCAGTGCCCTCTTGAATCCGGTAAACACCGGGGAGCTGTTTTTT,CASSALLNPVNTGELFF
TRBV3-1,TRBJ2-1,NA,many,TGTGCCAGCAGCCATGACCTTCAGGGAGCTGAGCAGTTCTTC,CASSHDLQGAEQFF
TRBV28,TRBJ2-7,NA,many,TGTGCCAGCAGTTCGGTCAGGGGTCCGAAAGGGCTGTACTTC,CASSSVRGPKGLYF
TRBV19,TRBJ1-2,NA,NA,TGTGCCATCCTCCGTGAGGGCTATGGCTACACCTTC,CAILREGYGYTF
TRBV4-2,TRBJ2-3,TRBD2,few,TGTGCCAGCAGCCAAGGGCTAGCGGGGGGACGAGACGATACAGATACGCAGTATTTT,CASSQGLAGGRDDTDTQYF
TRBV7-6,TRBJ1-2,NA,once,TGTGCCAGCAGCTTAGAGTCCCCCCACAGGACTACTAACTATGGCTACACCTTC,CASSLESPHRTTNYGYTF
TRBV12-3/TRBV12-4,TRBJ2-7,NA,many,TGTGCCAGCACCGTGGGACACGGCTCCTACGAGCAGTACTTC,CASTVGHGSYEQYF
TRBV28,TRBJ2-5,NA,many,TGTGCCAGCAGTTTTATAACTGATCCCCAAGAGACCCAGTACTTC,CASSFITDPQETQYF
TRBV12-3/TRBV12-4,TRBJ1-1,TRBD1,NA,TGTGCCAGCAGTCAACAACAGGGGGCGGGCACTGAAGCTTTCTTT,CASSQQQGAGTEAFF
TRBV7-2,TRBJ1-1,NA,many,TGTGCCAGCAGCTTAGAAGCCCGGGGTGCCACTGAAGCTTTCTTT,CASSLEARGATEAFF
TRBV9,TRBJ1-1,TRBD1,many,TGTGCCAGCAGTCCGACAGGGACTGAAGCTTTCTTT,CASSPTGTEAFF
TRBV24-1,TRBJ2-2,TRBD1,NA,TGTGCCACCACCCAGGGGGCGCCCGGGGAGCTGTTTTTT,CATTQGAPGELFF
TRBV27,TRBJ1-5,TRBD1,NA,TGTGCCAGTAGATCAGGGGGTCAGCCCCAGCATTTT,CASRSGGQPQHF
TRBV6-1,TRBJ1-4,NA,few,TGTGCCAGTGGGGACAATGGTAATGAAAAACTGTTTTTT,CASGDNGNEKLFF
TRBV13,TRBJ2-3,TRBD2,NA,TGTGCCAGCAGCCTCGCGGGAGCACCAGATACGCAGTATTTT,CASSLAGAPDTQYF
TRBV2,TRBJ2-7,TRBD2,NA,TGTGCCAGCAGGAGCCCGGGACTAGCGGGAGTGTACGAGCAGTACTTC,CASRSPGLAGVYEQYF
TRBV12-3/TRBV12-4,TRBJ1-1,NA,many,TGTGCCAGCAGTTTAAAGACCCCCAACGCTGAAGCTTTCTTT,CASSLKTPNAEAFF
TRBV24-1,TRBJ1-1,NA,many,TGTGCCACCAGGCTAGGCCGAAACACTGAAGCTTTCTTT,CATRLGRNTEAFF
TRBV6-1,TRBJ1-1,NA,many,TGTGCCAGCAGTGAAGCGGGACGCCCGGCGGATGGGACTGAAGCTTTCTTT,CASSEAGRPADGTEAFF
TRBV19,TRBJ1-6,NA,NA,TGTGCCAGTAGTATAACTCTGGGGGGCGGTTCACCCCTCCACTTT,CASSITLGGGSPLHF
TRBV7-9,TRBJ1-1,NA,many,TGTGCCGGGGGCAGGAGGAACACTGAAGCTTTCTTT,CAGGRRNTEAFF
TRBV28,TRBJ2-4,TRBD2,NA,TGTGCCAGCAGTTCCCATTCGGGGGGGAACATTCAGTACTTC,CASSSHSGGNIQYF
TRBV28,TRBJ2-7,NA,many,TGTGCCAGCAGTTTATTATGGGGTTACGAGCAGTACTTC,CASSLLWGYEQYF
TRBV5-1,TRBJ1-2,TRBD1,many,TGCGCCAGCAGCGATCCGGGACAGACATCTAATGGCTACACCTTC,CASSDPGQTSNGYTF
TRBV12-3/TRBV12-4,TRBJ2-3,NA,NA,TGTGCCAGCAGTCCGTACAGGGTTGGCACAGATACGCAGTATTTT,CASSPYRVGTDTQYF
TRBV27,TRBJ2-7,NA,many,TGTGCCAGCAGTTTAGCTGGGACTTTAGCCTACGAGCAGTACTTC,CASSLAGTLAYEQYF
TRBV5-6,TRBJ1-1,TRBD1,NA,TGTGCCAGCAGCACGCTGGACAGGGAGCACACTGAAGCTTTCTTT,CASSTLDREHTEAFF
TRBV20-1,TRBJ2-1,TRBD2,NA,TGCTCTGGGGACGTAGGGACTAGTTACAATGAGCAGTTCTTC,CSGDVGTSYNEQFF
TRBV28,TRBJ2-5,NA,many,TGTGCCAGCACCAACCTAGGCGGGGCGGAGACCCAGTACTTC,CASTNLGGAETQYF
TRBV6-2/TRBV6-3,TRBJ1-5,NA,many,TGTGCCAGCAGTGAGGCTTTTCGGCCCCAGCATTTT,CASSEAFRPQHF
TRBV7-6,TRBJ2-1,TRBD2,few,TGTGCCAGCAGCTTAGCAAGCGGGGGGGCGCATTACAATGAGCAGTTCTTC,CASSLASGGAHYNEQFF
TRBV19,TRBJ1-5,TRBD1,few,TGTGCCAGTAGTATATCCGGACAGGGGTTCCACCAGCCCCAGCATTTT,CASSISGQGFHQPQHF
TRBV6-1,TRBJ2-1,TRBD2,many,TGTGCCAGCAGTGAAAAGACTAGCGGGGGGATTTGGTACAATGAGCAGTTCTTC,CASSEKTSGGIWYNEQFF
TRBV20-1,TRBJ1-1,NA,medium-sized,TGCAGTGCTAGTTTGGGCAAGGGCACTGAAGCTTTCTTT,CSASLGKGTEAFF
TRBV7-2,TRBJ2-7,TRBD2,many,TGTGCCAGCAGCTCAGTGCCTAGCGGGAGATACGAGCAGTACTTC,CASSSVPSGRYEQYF
TRBV20-1,TRBJ2-3,TRBD2,NA,TGCAGTGCTGATAGCGGGGGGGCAACAGATACGCAGTATTTT,CSADSGGATDTQYF
TRBV28,TRBJ1-4,TRBD1,many,TGTGCCAGCAGTTGGACAGGGGAGAGTGAAAAACTGTTTTTT,CASSWTGESEKLFF
TRBV2,TRBJ2-7,NA,many,TGTGCCAGCAAGATTGAAGGGGTGATCAGCTACGAGCAGTACTTC,CASKIEGVISYEQYF
TRBV4-2,TRBJ2-5,NA,many,TGTGCCAGCAGCCAACCCGGAGAGACCCAGTACTTC,CASSQPGETQYF
TRBV27,TRBJ2-7,TRBD1,NA,TGTGCCAGCAATCCAATGACAGGGGGTTACGAGCAGTACTTC,CASNPMTGGYEQYF
TRBV4-2,TRBJ2-7,TRBD2,NA,TGTGCCAGCAGCCAAGATAATTCACTAGCGGGAGGTGTGTACGAGCAGTACTTC,CASSQDNSLAGGVYEQYF
TRBV20-1,TRBJ2-3,TRBD2,many,TGCAGTGCTAAGTCTAGCGGGAGGACAGATACGCAGTATTTT,CSAKSSGRTDTQYF
TRBV10-3,TRBJ2-7,TRBD1,few,TGTGCCATCAGTGCCTTGACAGGGTCCAAGCAGTACTTC,CAISALTGSKQYF
TRBV9,TRBJ2-2,NA,NA,TGTGCCAGCAGCGTCCTAGAAACCGGGGAGCTGTTTTTT,CASSVLETGELFF
TRBV3-1,TRBJ1-2,TRBD1,many,TGTGCCAGCAGCCAAGTGGGGGACAGGGCTACTGGCTACACCTTC,CASSQVGDRATGYTF